This TCR beta chain is from a study of response to subunit inactivated influenza vaccine. Findings and limits, study-wide: Only a handful of new T cells, the authors suggested, are recruited with each seasonal influenza vaccination.

With V trimmed by 4 bases and J by 1 base, 6 bases remained unmatched. The CDR3 is made up of 16 amino acids. Germline V gene lookup returns CDR1 LGHNA and CDR2 YSLEER. The table lists this clonotype with many counts. Its antigen is still unknown. TCRdb fed the RT-PCR reads into MiXCR, producing one record per CDR3 protein. The sample holds a few hundred thousand distinct CDR3 sequences; approximately 10% are singletons and the top ten take approximately 12%. Sample: PBMCs from blood, taken 45 days after vaccination. The chain carries TRBV4-3 and TRBJ2-7, with TRBD2 identical over 11 bases. This receptor was taken from a man between 45 and 60 years old who received an inactivated influenza vaccine. The DNA for the CDR3 is TGCGCCAGCAGCCTGAGAGTAGCGGGGGGGTCCTACGAGCAGTACTTC. Residues: CASSLRVAGGSYEQYF.